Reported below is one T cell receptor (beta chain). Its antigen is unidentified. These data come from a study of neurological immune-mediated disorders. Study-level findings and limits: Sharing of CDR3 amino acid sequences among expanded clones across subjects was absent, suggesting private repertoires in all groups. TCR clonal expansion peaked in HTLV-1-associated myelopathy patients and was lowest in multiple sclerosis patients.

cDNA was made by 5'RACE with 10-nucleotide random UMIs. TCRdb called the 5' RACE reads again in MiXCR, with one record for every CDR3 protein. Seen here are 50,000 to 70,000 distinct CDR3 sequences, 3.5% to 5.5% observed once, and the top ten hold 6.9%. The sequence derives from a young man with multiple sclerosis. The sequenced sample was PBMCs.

This chain's CDR3 is CASSSQVGTEAFF. CDR3 DNA: TGTGCCAGCAGTTCCCAGGTGGGCACTGAAGCTTTCTTT. The J gene is TRBJ1-1, the V gene TRBV12-3 or TRBV12-4; D gene ambiguous. The CDR3 is made up of 13 amino acids. V lost 4 bases, J lost 4 bases, and 10 bases lay in between.